Included here is one T cell receptor beta chain sequence, with context. No antigen is known for it. A read error may explain this, as a much larger clone is one base away. This sample was taken from a study of tumor-infiltrating lymphocytes in primary liver carcinoma. In the study overall: T1-T3 N0M0 was the stage of the tumors, which were roughly 4.2 to 11 cm across. Study observations and caveats: Tumor region pairs showed greater overlap than either tumor-adjacent or tumor-blood pairs did.

Co-extraction yielded RNA and DNA from 20-30 mg of unsorted bulk tissue. From around 520 ng of total RNA, TCR beta-specific cDNA was reverse-transcribed using a constant-region primer. ARM-PCR was slightly modified, and three nested multiplex PCR rounds with it gave rise to the TCR beta libraries. A C-beta reverse primer was combined with TRBV1-TRBV30 forward primers in the first two PCR rounds, and each round had around 10 cycles. MiXCR, run by TCRdb on the multiplex PCR reads, gives a single entry per CDR3 protein. The data contain 90,000 to 150,000 distinct CDR3 sequences, 50% to 65% of them singletons. The V end lost 5 bases, the J end lost 2 bases, and 16 bases lay between the germline ends. Per the germline V gene, CDR1 is MDHEN and CDR2 is SYDVKM. The CDR3 totals 15 residues.

The source material was liver tumor tissue from sampling region 1. Subset noted: tumor region T1, superior pole. This TCR was sampled from a woman aged 60 to 75 with primary liver carcinoma and hepatitis B virus infection. The chain recombines TRBV28 with TRBJ2-7; D may be TRBD2 (6 bases). For the CDR3, the DNA is TGTGCCAGCAGTCCGAGTAGCGGCCCCACCTACGAGCAGTACTTC. This translates into CASSPSSGPTYEQYF.